Listed below are T cell receptor beta chains from one sample, sequenced in a study of early T cells in non-severe SARS-CoV-2 infection. TCRdb re-derived calls from the 5' RACE reads in MiXCR, one entry per CDR3 protein. This repertoire shows about 23,000 distinct CDR3 sequences, 4.5% found once; its top ten account for less than 8.5%. Sequencing was done on a sample of whole blood. These receptors came from an adult who was a healthcare worker with PCR-confirmed SARS-CoV-2 infection or an uninfected control (not recorded which). Each CDR3 is given without its conserved first and last residue. A row's size may be missing; if present it is once, few, many or a size class.

J	size	V	CDR3
TRBJ2-3	many	TRBV18	ASSPSSEEDTQY
TRBJ2-3	NA	TRBV12-5	ASGFHTDTQY
TRBJ1-1	many	TRBV5-1	ASREGAYYTEAF
TRBJ2-1	many	TRBV2	ASKVGQTSYNEQF
TRBJ2-7	few	TRBV20-1	SARADNYEQY
TRBJ1-5	many	TRBV4-2	ASSQAGGGNQPQH
TRBJ1-2	many	TRBV28	ASSSPTGEALYGYT
TRBJ1-6	few	TRBV28	ASSLYTHNSPLH
TRBJ2-3	few	TRBV28	ASSWDDRGSTDTQY
TRBJ2-7	many	TRBV12-3/TRBV12-4	ASSLLSLPSYEQY
TRBJ2-5	many	TRBV7-2	ASSFNRGETQY
TRBJ1-6	many	TRBV18	ASSPEGQGTPLH
TRBJ1-1	many	TRBV12-3/TRBV12-4	ASSLSGLEAF
TRBJ2-7	NA	TRBV20-1	SASDFPRTDTYEQY